What follows are 15 T cell receptor beta chains derived from one specimen sequenced in a study of control samples from healthy donors and cancer patients. Some clones are missing from TCRdb's copy, which holds only in-frame ones; the method was immunoSEQ multiplex PCR. The sample carries roughly 170,000 clones, around 88% recorded once. Sequencing used blood. The receptors were gathered from a woman aged 25 to 45 in good health.

This sequence joins TRBV6-2 or TRBV6-3 and TRBJ2-7; D may be TRBD2 (6 bases). Trimming stripped 0 bases from V and 0 bases from J, with 15 bases between. Germline V gene lookup returns CDR1 MNHEY and CDR2 SVGEGT. CDR3 length: 17 residues. DNA for the CDR3: TGTGCCAGCAGTTACTCTGGGGACGGACTACCCTCCTACGAGCAGTACTTC. As protein: CASSYSGDGLPSYEQYF.

J is TRBJ2-7 and V is TRBV20-1; 9 bases agree with TRBD1. J lost 6 bases, V lost 3 bases, and 9 bases had no gene match. The CDR3 runs 14 residues. The V gene's germline CDR1 is DFQATT and CDR2 SNEGSKA (reference sequence). The CDR3 protein is CSASRGTGTSEQYF. The CDR3 DNA reads TGCAGTGCTAGTAGGGGGACAGGGACTTCCGAGCAGTACTTC.

The rearrangement links TRBV5-6 to TRBJ1-1, with D tentatively TRBD1 (5 bases). Trimming pared 0 bases from V and 1 base from J, leaving 16 bases between. The CDR3 sequence is 17 residues long. Germline V lookup: CDR1 SGHDT, CDR2 YYEEEE. The CDR3 loop reads CASSLGMGPTWNTEAFF. In DNA, the CDR3 is TGTGCCAGCAGCTTGGGAATGGGGCCCACCTGGAACACTGAAGCTTTCTTT.

The chain links TRBV11-3 to TRBJ2-3; no clear D. V lost 1 base and J 0 bases, leaving 11 bases between the germline ends. This CDR3 contains 16 residues. Looked up from germline, CDR1 is SGHNT and CDR2 is YENEEA. CDR3: CASSLVGSSSTDTQYF. DNA for the CDR3: TGTGCCAGCAGCTTAGTGGGCAGTTCCAGCACAGATACGCAGTATTTT.

The J gene is TRBJ1-2, the V gene TRBV5-1; D unresolved. This CDR3 contains 15 residues. CDR1 and CDR2 from the germline V gene are SGHRS and YFSETQ. Trimming stripped 0 bases from V and 6 bases from J, with 15 bases between. CDR3 nucleotide sequence: TGCGCCAGCAGCTTGGGCCGGTCTGGGTTCCATGGCTACACCTTC. Its translation is CASSLGRSGFHGYTF.

This sequence joins TRBV6-6 and TRBJ2-2, with D possibly TRBD1 on 5 matching bases. The CDR3 is 14 residues long. The ends were cut back, 2 bases at V and 4 bases at J, with 8 bases in the middle. Germline V gene lookup returns CDR1 MNHNY and CDR2 SVGAGI (reference sequence). This CDR3 is CASSYARATGELFF. CDR3 DNA sequence: TGTGCCAGCAGTTACGCCAGGGCCACCGGGGAGCTGTTTTTT.

The rearrangement links TRBV18 to TRBJ2-3; TRBD2 aligns across 7 bases. Unmatched junction bases numbered 17, after V lost 3 bases and J lost 2 bases. Per germline, CDR1 KGHSH and CDR2 LQKENI. The CDR3 is 19 residues long. The CDR3 sequence: CASSPKGWEGPDPTDTQYF. Written as DNA, the CDR3 is TGTGCCAGCTCACCGAAAGGGTGGGAGGGCCCAGATCCCACAGATACGCAGTATTTT.

J is TRBJ2-2 and V is TRBV7-2; 10 nucleotides line up with TRBD2. V was pared by 0 bases and J by 9 bases, with 10 bases of the junction left unmatched. There are 17 residues in the CDR3. Germline V lookup: CDR1 SGHTA, CDR2 FQGNSA. Here the CDR3 reads CASSLASGLAVGWELFF. The DNA of the CDR3 is TGTGCCAGCAGCTTAGCCTCCGGACTAGCGGTGGGGTGGGAGCTGTTTTTT.

The CDR3 protein is CASRPGIHGGETQYF. CDR3 coding DNA: TGCGCCAGCAGACCAGGCATCCATGGTGGAGAGACCCAGTACTTC. The rearrangement joins TRBV5-1 to TRBJ2-5; no definite D call. The CDR3 has 15 amino acids. V was shortened by 5 bases and J by 4 bases, with 18 bases between the two germline ends. In germline, CDR1 is SGHRS, CDR2 YFSETQ. The full variable domain, its missing parts supplied by reference TRBV5-1 and TRBJ2-5, is KAGVTQTPRYLIKTRGQQVTLSCSPISGHRSVSWYQQTPGQGLQFLFEYFSETQRNKGNFPGRFSGRQFSNSRSEMNVSTLELGDSALYLCASRPGIHGGETQYFGPGTRLLVL.

The rearrangement links TRBV6-5 to TRBJ1-5; TRBD1 is a possible D gene (6 bases). Trimming left V 2 bases short and J 2 bases short, with 7 bases between. Germline CDR1 reads MNHEY; CDR2 reads SVGAGI. This CDR3 region has 14 residues. CDR3 sequence: CASSYRGGNQPQHF. The DNA of the CDR3 is TGTGCCAGCAGTTACAGGGGGGGCAATCAGCCCCAGCATTTT.

The V and J genes are TRBV20-1 and TRBJ1-1; D is unresolved. The V end lost 5 bases, the J end lost 3 bases, and 7 bases lay between the germline ends. CDR1 DFQATT and CDR2 SNEGSKA come from the germline V gene (reference sequence). The CDR3 has 11 amino acids. As DNA, the CDR3 is TGCAGTGCTTCCGCGCACACTGAAGCTTTCTTT. Its protein is CSASAHTEAFF.

In its sample, this clone was seen once. The V call is TRBV25-1, the J call TRBJ2-7, with D possibly matching TRBD1 (6 bases). Between the trimmed V and J ends, which lost 10 bases and 3 bases, there was a span of 10 bases. The CDR3 is 11 residues long. In germline, CDR1 is MGHDK, CDR2 SYGVNS. CDR3 DNA: TGTGCCACCTCGGACAGCTACGAGCAGTACTTC. This gives the protein CATSDSYEQYF.

This clone was seen just once. This sequence joins TRBV6-5 and TRBJ2-3; D possibly matches TRBD1 or TRBD2 (5 bases each). The CDR3 covers 15 residues. Trimming left V 6 bases short and J 2 bases short, with 15 bases between. Per the germline V gene, CDR1 is MNHEY and CDR2 is SVGAGI. CDR3 DNA sequence: TGTGCCAGCAGCGCACGGGACGGGCACACAGATACGCAGTATTTT. This gives the protein CASSARDGHTDTQYF.

This chain links TRBV3-1 (or the pseudogene TRBV3-2) with TRBJ2-4; 9 bases match TRBD1. The V and J ends lost 4 bases and 6 bases, in that order; junction bases with no gene match: 1. This CDR3 spans 13 amino acids. Looked up from germline, CDR1 is LGHDT and CDR2 is YNNKEL (reference sequence). The CDR3, as DNA: TGTGCCAGCAGCCCGGGACAGGGAAACATTCAGTACTTC. Its translation: CASSPGQGNIQYF.

The chain combines TRBV6-5 with TRBJ2-7, with no clear D. Trimming removed 5 bases from V and 4 bases from J, with 12 bases in between. The germline V gene encodes CDR1 MNHEY and CDR2 SVGAGI. There are 13 residues in the CDR3. The CDR3: CASSRGPTYEQYF. CDR3 in DNA: TGTGCCAGCAGTAGAGGACCTACATACGAGCAGTACTTC.